The sequence of this T cell receptor beta chain was determined in a study of blood T cell repertoires in COVID-19. V was clipped by 7 bases and J by 0 bases; unmatched bases: 6. This CDR3 is 17 amino acids long. Assay used: immunoSEQ multiplex PCR; TCRdb lists only in-frame clones, some missing. The table has around 190,000 clones, 75% to 90% seen once; the top ten hold roughly 8.2%. This chain links TRBV6-7 with TRBJ2-7, with 16 bases that match TRBD2. TRBV6-7 is annotated as an ORF whose role is uncertain. The origin of this receptor is a woman aged 55-70 years with acute or convalescent COVID-19. Input material: peripheral blood. The CDR3 is CASTPGLAGGRSYEQYF. The CDR3 DNA sequence: TGTGCCAGCACCCCGGGACTAGCGGGAGGGCGCTCCTACGAGCAGTACTTC.